The sequence of this T cell receptor (beta chain) was determined in a study of CD8+ T cells in alopecia areata. Looking at the study overall: Treated patients were dosed with oral tofacitinib, taking 5 to 10 mg twice daily. Study results and caveats: Normal-skin resident alphabeta T cells also appear among scalp sample sequences. With one nonresponder, baseline CD8+ expansion's link to response remains uncertain.

This clone has a handful of counts. The antigen is undetermined. Treatment here: oral pan-JAK inhibitor, 5-10 mg twice daily. Trimming pared 6 bases from V and 8 bases from J, leaving 8 bases between. CDR3 size: 11 residues. Germline values: CDR1 ENHRY, CDR2 SYGVKD. Extraction and reverse transcription of RNA yielded cDNA as the sequencing template. The data were produced by immunoSEQ multiplex PCR, yet TCRdb's version contains in-frame clones alone and is incomplete. The sample lists around 290,000 clones; roughly 60% were seen once. The sample consisted of CD4+ T cells sorted from blood, taken at week 24, from a patient treated with tofacitinib. The receptor was isolated from a human donor with alopecia areata. V and J are TRBV10-3 and TRBJ2-1; possible D gene TRBD2, 5 bases. For the CDR3, the DNA is TGTGCCATCAGCGGGATGGATGAGCAGTTCTTC. The encoded protein is CAISGMDEQFF.